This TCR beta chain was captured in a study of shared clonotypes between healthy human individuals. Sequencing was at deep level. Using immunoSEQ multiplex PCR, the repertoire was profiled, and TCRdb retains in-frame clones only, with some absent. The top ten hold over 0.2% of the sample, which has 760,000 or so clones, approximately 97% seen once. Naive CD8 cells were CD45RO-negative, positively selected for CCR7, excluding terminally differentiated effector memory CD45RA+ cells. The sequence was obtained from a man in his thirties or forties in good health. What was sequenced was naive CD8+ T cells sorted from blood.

The chain's CDR3 is CASLGQGAGEAFF. CDR3 coding DNA: TGTGCCAGTCTAGGACAGGGGGCCGGTGAAGCTTTCTTT. The gene calls are TRBV19 and TRBJ1-1; 11 nucleotides line up with TRBD1. After removal of 8 bases from V and 7 bases from J, the junction contained 6 bases not matched to a gene. This CDR3 contains 13 residues. Germline CDR1 LNHDA, CDR2 SQIVND (reference sequence).